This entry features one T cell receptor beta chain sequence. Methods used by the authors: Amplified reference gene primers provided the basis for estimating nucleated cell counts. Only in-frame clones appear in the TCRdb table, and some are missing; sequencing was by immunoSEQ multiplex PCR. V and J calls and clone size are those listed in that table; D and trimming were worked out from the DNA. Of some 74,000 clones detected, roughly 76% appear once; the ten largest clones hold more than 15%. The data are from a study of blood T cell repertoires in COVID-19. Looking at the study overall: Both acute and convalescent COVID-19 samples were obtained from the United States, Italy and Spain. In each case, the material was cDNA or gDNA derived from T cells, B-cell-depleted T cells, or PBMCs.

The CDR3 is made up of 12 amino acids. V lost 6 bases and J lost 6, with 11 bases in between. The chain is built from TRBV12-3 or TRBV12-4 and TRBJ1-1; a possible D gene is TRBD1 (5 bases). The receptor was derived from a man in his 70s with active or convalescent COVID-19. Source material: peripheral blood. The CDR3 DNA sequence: TGTGCCAGCAGGGAGGGGTACTCTGAAGCTTTCTTT. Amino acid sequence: CASREGYSEAFF.